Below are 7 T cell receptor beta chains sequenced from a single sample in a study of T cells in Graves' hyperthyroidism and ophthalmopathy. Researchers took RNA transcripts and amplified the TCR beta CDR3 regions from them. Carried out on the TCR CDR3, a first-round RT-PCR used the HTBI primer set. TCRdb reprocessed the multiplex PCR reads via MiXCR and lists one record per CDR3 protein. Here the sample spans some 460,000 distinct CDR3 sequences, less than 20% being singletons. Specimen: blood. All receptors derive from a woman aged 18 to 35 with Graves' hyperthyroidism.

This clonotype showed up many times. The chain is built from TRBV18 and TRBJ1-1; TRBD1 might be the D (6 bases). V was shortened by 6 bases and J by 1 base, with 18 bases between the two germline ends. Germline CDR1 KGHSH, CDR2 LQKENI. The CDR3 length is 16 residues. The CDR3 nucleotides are TGTGCCAGCTCCCTTACCTCCACAGGGCCGAACACTGAAGCTTTCTTT. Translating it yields CASSLTSTGPNTEAFF.

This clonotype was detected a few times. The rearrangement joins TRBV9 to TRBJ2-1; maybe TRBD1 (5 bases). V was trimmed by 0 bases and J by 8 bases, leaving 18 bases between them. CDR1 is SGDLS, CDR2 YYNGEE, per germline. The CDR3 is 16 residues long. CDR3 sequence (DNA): TGTGCCAGCAGCGTAGTGCAGGACCCAACCAGGGATGAGCAGTTCTTC. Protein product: CASSVVQDPTRDEQFF.

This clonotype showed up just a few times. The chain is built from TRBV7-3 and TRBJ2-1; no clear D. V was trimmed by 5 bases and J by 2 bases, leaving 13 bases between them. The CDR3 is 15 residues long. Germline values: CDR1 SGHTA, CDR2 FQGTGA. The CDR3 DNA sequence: TGTGCCAGCAGCCCATCTGCGAGCGCCTACAATGAGCAGTTCTTC. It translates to CASSPSASAYNEQFF. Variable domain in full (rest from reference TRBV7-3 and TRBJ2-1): GAGVSQTPSNKVTEKGKYVELRCDPISGHTALYWYRQSLGQGPEFLIYFQGTGAADDSGLPNDRFFAVRPEGSVSTLKIQRTERGDSAVYLCASSPSASAYNEQFFGPGTRLTVL.

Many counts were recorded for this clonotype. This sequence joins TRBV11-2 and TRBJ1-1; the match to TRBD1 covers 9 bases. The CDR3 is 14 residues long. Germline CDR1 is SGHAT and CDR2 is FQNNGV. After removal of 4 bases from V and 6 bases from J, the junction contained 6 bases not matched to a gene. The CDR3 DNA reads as TGTGCCAGCAGCTCGGGACAGGGTACTGCTGAAGCTTTCTTT. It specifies CASSSGQGTAEAFF.

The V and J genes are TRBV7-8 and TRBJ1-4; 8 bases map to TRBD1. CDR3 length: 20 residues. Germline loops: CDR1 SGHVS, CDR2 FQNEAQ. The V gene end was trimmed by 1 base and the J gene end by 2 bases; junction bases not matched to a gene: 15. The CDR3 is CASSLELTGAPKWTNEKLFF. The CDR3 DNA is TGTGCCAGCAGCTTAGAACTGACAGGGGCCCCGAAGTGGACTAATGAAAAACTGTTTTTT.

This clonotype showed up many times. The CDR3 nucleotides are TGTGCCAGCAGCCCAGCGGGGGGGAGGGCCGCAGATACGCAGTATTTT. Amino acids: CASSPAGGRAADTQYF. The chain combines TRBV3-1 with TRBJ2-3; 10 positions agree with TRBD2. The V and J ends lost 4 bases and 4 bases, in that order; junction bases with no gene match: 8. Germline-derived CDR1 and CDR2 are LGHDT and YNNKEL (reference sequence). This CDR3 is 16 amino acids long.

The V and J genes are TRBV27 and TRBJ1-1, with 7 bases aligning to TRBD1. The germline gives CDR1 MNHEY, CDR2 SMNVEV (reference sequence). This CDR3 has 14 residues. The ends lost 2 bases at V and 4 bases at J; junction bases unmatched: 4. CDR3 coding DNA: TGTGCCAGCAGTTTAAGGGGGCCTTTCACTGAAGCTTTCTTT. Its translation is CASSLRGPFTEAFF.